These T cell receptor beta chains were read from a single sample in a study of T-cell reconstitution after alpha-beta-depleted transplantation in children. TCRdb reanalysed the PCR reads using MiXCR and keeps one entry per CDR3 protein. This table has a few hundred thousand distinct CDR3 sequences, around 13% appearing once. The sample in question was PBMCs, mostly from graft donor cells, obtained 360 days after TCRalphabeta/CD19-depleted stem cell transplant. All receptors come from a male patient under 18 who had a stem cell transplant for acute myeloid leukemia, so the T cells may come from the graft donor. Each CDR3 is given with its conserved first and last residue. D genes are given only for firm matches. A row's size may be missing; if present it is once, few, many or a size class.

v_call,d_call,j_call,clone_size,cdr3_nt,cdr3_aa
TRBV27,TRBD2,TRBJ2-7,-,TGTGCCAGCAGTTTACAGTTAGCGGGAGGGCCCTCCGAGCAGTACTTC,CASSLQLAGGPSEQYF
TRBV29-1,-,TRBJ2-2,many,TGCAGCGTTGCGGGGCCAACAGGGAAGGGCGGGGAGCTGTTTTTT,CSVAGPTGKGGELFF
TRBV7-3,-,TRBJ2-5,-,TGTGCCAGCAGCTTAAGGTGGGGAGAGACCCAGTACTTC,CASSLRWGETQYF
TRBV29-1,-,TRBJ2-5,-,TGCAGCGTTGAAACTCGGGTGACCCAGTACTTC,CSVETRVTQYF
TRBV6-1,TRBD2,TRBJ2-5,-,TGTGCCAGTCAACAAGCGGCGGGAGTCGGGGGGAGGGCCCAGTACTTC,CASQQAAGVGGRAQYF
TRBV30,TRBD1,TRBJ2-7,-,TGTGCCTCAGCGACAGGGATTTCCTACGAGCAGTACTTC,CASATGISYEQYF
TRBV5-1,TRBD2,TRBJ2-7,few,TGCGCCAGCAGCTCCGGACTAGGTAGTCCCAGCTCCTACGAGCAGTACTTC,CASSSGLGSPSSYEQYF
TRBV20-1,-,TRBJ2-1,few,TGCAGTGCTACACCCGACAATGAGCAGTTCTTC,CSATPDNEQFF
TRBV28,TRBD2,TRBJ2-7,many,TGTGCCAGCAGTGCGACTAGCGGGAGGGCCTACGAGCAGTACTTC,CASSATSGRAYEQYF
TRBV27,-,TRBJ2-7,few,TGTGCCAGCAGTTTAACACTAGTTGCGAGCGAGCAGTACTTC,CASSLTLVASEQYF
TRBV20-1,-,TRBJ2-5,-,TGCAGTGCGCCTAGGTGGGGGGCATGGGAGACCCAGTACTTC,CSAPRWGAWETQYF
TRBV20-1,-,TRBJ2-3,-,TGCAGTGCAGGAGGCGGGAGCACAGATACGCAGTATTTT,CSAGGGSTDTQYF
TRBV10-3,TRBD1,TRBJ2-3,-,TGTGCCATCAGTGACGGTCAGGGGGTTAGCACAGATACGCAGTATTTT,CAISDGQGVSTDTQYF
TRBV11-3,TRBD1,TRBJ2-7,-,TGTGCCAGCAGCTTTCGGACAGGGAACTACGAGCAGTACTTC,CASSFRTGNYEQYF
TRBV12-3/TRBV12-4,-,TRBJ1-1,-,TGTGCCAGCAGTTTTCTCCAGCGGAACACTGAAGCTTTCTTT,CASSFLQRNTEAFF
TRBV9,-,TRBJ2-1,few,TGTGCCAGCAGCCCCCTCGCTCGACCCTATCCCTACAATGAGCAGTTCTTC,CASSPLARPYPYNEQFF
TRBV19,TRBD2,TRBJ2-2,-,TGTGCCAGTAGTATAGAAGCGGGGTGGAACACCGGGGAGCTGTTTTTT,CASSIEAGWNTGELFF